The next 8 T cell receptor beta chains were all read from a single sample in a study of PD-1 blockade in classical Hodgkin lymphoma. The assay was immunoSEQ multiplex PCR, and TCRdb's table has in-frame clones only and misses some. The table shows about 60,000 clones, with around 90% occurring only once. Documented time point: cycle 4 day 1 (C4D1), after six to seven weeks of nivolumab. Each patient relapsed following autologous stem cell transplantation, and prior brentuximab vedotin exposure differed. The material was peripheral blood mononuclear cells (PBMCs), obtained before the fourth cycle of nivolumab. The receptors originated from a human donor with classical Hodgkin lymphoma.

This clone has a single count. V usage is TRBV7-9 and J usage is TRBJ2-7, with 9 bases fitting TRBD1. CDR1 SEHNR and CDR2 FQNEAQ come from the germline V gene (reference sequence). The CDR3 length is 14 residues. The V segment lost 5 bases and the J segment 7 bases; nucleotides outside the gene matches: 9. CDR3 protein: CASSAGTGPEEQYF. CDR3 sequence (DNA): TGTGCCAGCAGCGCCGGGACAGGGCCGGAGGAGCAGTACTTC.

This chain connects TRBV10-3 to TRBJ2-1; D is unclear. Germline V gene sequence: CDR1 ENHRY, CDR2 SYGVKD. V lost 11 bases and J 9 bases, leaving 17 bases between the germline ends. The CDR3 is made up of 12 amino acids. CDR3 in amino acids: CALEFSPSEQFF. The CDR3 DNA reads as TGTGCCCTGGAATTCAGTCCCAGTGAGCAGTTCTTC.

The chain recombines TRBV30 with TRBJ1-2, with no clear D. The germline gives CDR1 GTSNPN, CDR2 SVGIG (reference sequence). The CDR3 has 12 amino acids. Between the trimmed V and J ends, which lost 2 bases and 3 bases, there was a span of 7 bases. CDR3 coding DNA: TGTGCCTGGAGTCTTGGTTACTATGGCTACACCTTC. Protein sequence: CAWSLGYYGYTF.

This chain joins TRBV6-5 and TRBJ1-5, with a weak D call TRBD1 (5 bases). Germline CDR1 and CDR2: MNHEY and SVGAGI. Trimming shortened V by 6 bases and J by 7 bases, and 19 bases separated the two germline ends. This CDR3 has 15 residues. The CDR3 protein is CASRPTGTGNQPQHF. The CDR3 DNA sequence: TGTGCCAGCAGACCGACCGGGACGGGAAACCAGCCCCAGCATTTT.

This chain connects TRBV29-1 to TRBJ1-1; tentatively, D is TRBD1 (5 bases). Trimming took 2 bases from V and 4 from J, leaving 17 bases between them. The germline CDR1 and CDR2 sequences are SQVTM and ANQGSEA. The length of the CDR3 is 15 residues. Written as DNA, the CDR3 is TGCAGCGTTGAAATGGGGCCAGGGAGTTTCACTGAAGCTTTCTTT. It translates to CSVEMGPGSFTEAFF.

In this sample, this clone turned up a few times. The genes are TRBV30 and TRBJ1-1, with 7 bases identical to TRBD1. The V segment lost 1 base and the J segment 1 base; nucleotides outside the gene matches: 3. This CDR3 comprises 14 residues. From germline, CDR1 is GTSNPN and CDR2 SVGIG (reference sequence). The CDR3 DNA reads TGTGCCTGGAGTGCGGGACAGCCGAACACTGAAGCTTTCTTT. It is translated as CAWSAGQPNTEAFF.

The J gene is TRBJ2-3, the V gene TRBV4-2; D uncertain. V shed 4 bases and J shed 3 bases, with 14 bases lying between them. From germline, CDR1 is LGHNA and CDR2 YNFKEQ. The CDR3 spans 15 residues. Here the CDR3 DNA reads TGTGCCAGCAGCCCGCAAGTGGCCGAAACAGATACGCAGTATTTT. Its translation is CASSPQVAETDTQYF.

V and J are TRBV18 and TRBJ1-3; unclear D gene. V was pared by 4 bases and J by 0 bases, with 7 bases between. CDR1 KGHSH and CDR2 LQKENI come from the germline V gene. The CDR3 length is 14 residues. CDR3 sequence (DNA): TGTGCCAGCTCACTCGGGAGCTCTGGAAACACCATATATTTT. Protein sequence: CASSLGSSGNTIYF.